The rows below give T cell receptor beta chains drawn from one sample of a study of cytomegalovirus exposure and HLA in healthy donors. Method: immunoSEQ multiplex PCR; TCRdb's copy keeps in-frame clones and lacks some. The data contain some 67,000 clones, about 94% of them singletons. The sequenced sample was PBMCs. The receptors shown here come from a young woman in good health and CMV-seronegative. Each CDR3 is given with its conserved first and last residue. Each record gives: J gene, D gene, clone size, V gene, CDR3 length, CDR3 protein, CDR3 DNA. D genes are given only for firm matches. For some rows the clone size is stated as once, few or many, or as a class when expanded; others skip it.

>TRBJ1-1|-|-|TRBV10-2|15
CASSESSRVNTEAFF
TGCGCCAGCAGTGAGTCTTCCCGAGTGAACACTGAAGCTTTCTTT
>TRBJ2-4|TRBD2|-|TRBV28|15
CASSLSGLGENIQYF
TGTGCCAGCAGTTTATCGGGACTAGGAGAAAACATTCAGTACTTC
>TRBJ1-4|TRBD1|-|TRBV9|14
CASSSGTVNEKLFF
TGTGCCAGCAGCTCCGGGACAGTGAATGAAAAACTGTTTTTT
>TRBJ1-5|-|-|TRBV7-6|13
CASSSREDQPQHF
TGTGCCAGCAGCTCCAGGGAGGACCAGCCCCAGCATTTT
>TRBJ2-3|-|-|TRBV2|16
CASRGMGRGGADTQYF
TGTGCCAGCAGGGGGATGGGCCGAGGGGGGGCAGATACGCAGTATTTT
>TRBJ1-2|-|once|TRBV28|14
CASVEDSSLYGYTF
TGTGCCAGCGTGGAGGACAGCTCACTCTATGGCTACACCTTC
>TRBJ2-3|TRBD2|-|TRBV10-2|18
CASSESASGGTSTDTQYF
TGCGCCAGCAGTGAGTCGGCTAGCGGGGGGACTAGCACAGATACGCAGTATTTT
>TRBJ2-7|TRBD1|-|TRBV15|16
CATSRDWTGRSYEQYF
TGTGCCACCAGCAGAGATTGGACAGGGCGGTCCTACGAGCAGTACTTC
>TRBJ2-2|-|-|TRBV7-8|17
CASSLVGGTAVGGELFF
TGTGCCAGCAGCTTAGTTGGAGGGACAGCTGTGGGCGGGGAGCTGTTTTTT
>TRBJ1-1|-|-|TRBV28|15
CASSFYWELNTEAFF
TGTGCCAGCAGTTTTTACTGGGAGCTGAACACTGAAGCTTTCTTT
>TRBJ2-2|TRBD1|-|TRBV10-1|14
CASSDRGRGGELFF
TGCGCCAGCAGTGATAGGGGGCGAGGCGGGGAGCTGTTTTTT
>TRBJ1-2|TRBD1|-|TRBV9|15
CASGRAGGVLYGYTF
TGTGCCAGCGGACGGGCAGGGGGCGTCCTCTATGGCTACACCTTC
>TRBJ2-4|TRBD2|-|TRBV6-4|15
CASAQTSGSGNIQYF
TGTGCCAGCGCCCAGACTAGCGGGAGTGGAAACATTCAGTACTTC
>TRBJ1-3|-|-|TRBV7-7|13
CASSPGAGNTIYF
TGTGCCAGCAGTCCAGGGGCTGGAAACACCATATATTTT
>TRBJ2-7|TRBD1|-|TRBV6-1|14
CASVTGQGGDEQYF
TGTGCCAGCGTTACTGGACAGGGTGGTGACGAGCAGTACTTC
>TRBJ1-1|-|-|TRBV6-1|15
CASSVVGEVNTEAFF
TGTGCCAGCAGTGTCGTGGGGGAGGTGAACACTGAAGCTTTCTTT
>TRBJ2-3|TRBD1|-|TRBV9|16
CASSDLTGGSTDTQYF
TGTGCCAGCAGTGACTTGACAGGGGGAAGCACAGATACGCAGTATTTT
>TRBJ1-5|-|-|TRBV5-6|14
CASSLGQSNQPQHF
TGTGCCAGCAGCTTAGGACAGAGCAATCAGCCCCAGCATTTT
>TRBJ2-7|-|few|TRBV7-2|13
CASSLATGFEQYF
TGTGCCAGCAGCCTCGCAACAGGTTTCGAGCAGTACTTC
>TRBJ2-7|TRBD1|-|TRBV7-9|18
CASSPPLGTGDNPYEQYF
TGTGCCAGCAGCCCACCGCTTGGGACAGGGGACAATCCCTACGAGCAGTACTTC
>TRBJ2-1|TRBD2|-|TRBV19|15
CASSFSGGAYNEQFF
TGTGCCAGTAGTTTTAGCGGGGGGGCCTACAATGAGCAGTTCTTC
>TRBJ2-3|TRBD1|-|TRBV7-6|15
CASSLRGQSTDTQYF
TGTGCCAGCAGCCTCCGGGGACAGAGCACAGATACGCAGTATTTT
>TRBJ2-1|TRBD2|few|TRBV10-1|14
CASSGGLEGNEQFF
TGCGCCAGCAGCGGGGGACTAGAGGGCAATGAGCAGTTCTTC
>TRBJ1-2|-|-|TRBV21-1|22
CASSKALYHPLLPDRPNYGYTF
TGTGCCAGCAGCAAAGCGCTCTATCACCCGCTATTGCCGGACAGACCTAACTATGGCTACACCTTC
>TRBJ2-2|-|-|TRBV9|15
CASSGNSGNTGELFF
TGTGCCAGCAGCGGAAATAGCGGGAACACCGGGGAGCTGTTTTTT
>TRBJ1-2|TRBD1|-|TRBV7-2|18
CASSLSGQGGHIRDGYTF
TGTGCCAGCAGCTTATCAGGACAGGGAGGGCATATACGTGATGGCTACACCTTC
>TRBJ2-1|TRBD2|-|TRBV9|13
CASSPSGGIEQFF
TGTGCCAGCAGCCCTAGCGGGGGCATCGAGCAGTTCTTC
>TRBJ2-1|-|-|TRBV13|15
CASSSLEDGHNEQFF
TGTGCCAGCAGCTCGCTGGAGGACGGACACAATGAGCAGTTCTTC
>TRBJ2-3|TRBD2|-|TRBV7-2|14
CASSPAGGPYTQYF
TGTGCCAGCAGCCCAGCGGGGGGGCCGTATACGCAGTATTTT
>TRBJ1-2|TRBD1|-|TRBV6-6|16
CASSRPGQGGNYGYTF
TGTGCCAGCAGTCGTCCGGGACAGGGGGGGAACTATGGCTACACCTTC
>TRBJ2-7|-|once|TRBV27|13
CASSPTGSYEQYF
TGTGCCAGCAGCCCTACGGGGTCCTACGAGCAGTACTTC
>TRBJ1-5|TRBD1|-|TRBV10-3|14
CAIRGTGGNQPQHF
TGTGCCATCAGAGGGACAGGGGGCAATCAGCCCCAGCATTTT
>TRBJ1-1|-|-|TRBV7-2|14
CASSHGQMNTEAFF
TGTGCCAGCAGCCACGGACAGATGAACACTGAAGCTTTCTTT
>TRBJ1-1|TRBD1|-|TRBV27|14
CASSRQGVNTEAFF
TGTGCCAGTAGTAGACAGGGGGTTAACACTGAAGCTTTCTTT
>TRBJ2-7|TRBD2|-|TRBV18|14
CASSLLAEDGEQYF
TGTGCCAGCTCCCTCCTAGCGGAAGACGGGGAGCAGTACTTC
>TRBJ1-2|TRBD1|-|TRBV19|13
CASSHRGQDGYTF
TGTGCCAGTAGTCACAGGGGGCAGGATGGCTACACCTTC
>TRBJ2-1|TRBD2|-|TRBV2|15
CASSENGLAFNEQFF
TGTGCCAGCAGTGAAAACGGACTAGCGTTCAATGAGCAGTTCTTC
>TRBJ1-1|-|-|TRBV5-1|13
CASRNTENTEAFF
TGCGCCAGCAGAAACACCGAGAACACTGAAGCTTTCTTT
>TRBJ2-2|-|-|TRBV27|17
CASSFWEGGGLTGELFF
TGTGCCAGCAGTTTTTGGGAGGGGGGAGGGCTCACCGGGGAGCTGTTTTTT
>TRBJ2-3|-|-|TRBV6-4|15
CASSDSGQRSDTQYF
TGTGCCAGCAGTGACTCTGGTCAGAGGTCAGATACGCAGTATTTT